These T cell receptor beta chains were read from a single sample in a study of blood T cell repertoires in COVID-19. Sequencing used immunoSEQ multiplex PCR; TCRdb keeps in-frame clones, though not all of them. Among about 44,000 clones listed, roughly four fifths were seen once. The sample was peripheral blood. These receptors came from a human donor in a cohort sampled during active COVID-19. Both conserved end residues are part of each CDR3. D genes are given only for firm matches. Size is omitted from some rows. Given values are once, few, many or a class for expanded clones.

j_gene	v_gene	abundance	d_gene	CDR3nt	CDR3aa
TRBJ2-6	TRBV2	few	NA	TGTGCCAGCAGTGACCGGCGGGCCTCTGGGGCCAACGTCCTGACTTTC	CASSDRRASGANVLTF
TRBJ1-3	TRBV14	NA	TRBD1	TGTGCCAGCAGCCACCGGACAGGGGCAAGCGAGCCTGGAAACACCATATATTTT	CASSHRTGASEPGNTIYF
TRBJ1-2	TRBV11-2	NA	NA	TGTGCCAGCAGCTTAGTTGCCTCAGCTAACTATGGCTACACCTTC	CASSLVASANYGYTF
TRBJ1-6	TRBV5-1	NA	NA	TGCGCCAGCAGCTTTTTATCAGGGGCCAATTCACCCCTCCACTTT	CASSFLSGANSPLHF
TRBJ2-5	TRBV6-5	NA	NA	TGTGCCAGCAGTTCGGCGGGGGCGGCCCAAGAGACCCAGTACTTC	CASSSAGAAQETQYF
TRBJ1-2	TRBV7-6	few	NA	TGTGCCAGCAGCTTAGACGTAACGGCGGGGGGCTACACCTTC	CASSLDVTAGGYTF
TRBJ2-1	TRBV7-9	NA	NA	TGTGCCAGCAGTCCATCAGGAGGGGGCCGAGAGCAGTTCTTC	CASSPSGGGREQFF
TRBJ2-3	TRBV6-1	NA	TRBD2	TGTGCCAGCATCGGGGGGACAGATACGCAGTATTTT	CASIGGTDTQYF
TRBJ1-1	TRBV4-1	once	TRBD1	TGCGCCAGCAGCCAAGGGTCAGGGGGCATCACTGAAGCTTTCTTT	CASSQGSGGITEAFF
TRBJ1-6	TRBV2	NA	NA	TGTGCCAGCAAGACAGAGCTTTATAATTCACCCCTCCACTTT	CASKTELYNSPLHF
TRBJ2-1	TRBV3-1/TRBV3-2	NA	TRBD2	TGTGCCAGCAGCTCCGGGACTAGCGGGGCCCCCTACAATGAGCAGTTCTTC	CASSSGTSGAPYNEQFF
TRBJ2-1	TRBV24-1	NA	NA	TGTGCCACCAGTGATTCCCCTTTCGATGAGCAGTTCTTC	CATSDSPFDEQFF
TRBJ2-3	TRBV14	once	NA	TGTGCCAGCAGCTGGGACTTTTGGACAGATACGCAGTATTTT	CASSWDFWTDTQYF
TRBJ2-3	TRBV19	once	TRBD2	TGTGCCAGCGGGACTAGCGGGGGGCTAAATACGCAGTATTTT	CASGTSGGLNTQYF
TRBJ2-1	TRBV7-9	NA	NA	TGTGCCAGCAGCTTAAAAGGCCCTAGTCAGTATGAGCAGTTCTTC	CASSLKGPSQYEQFF
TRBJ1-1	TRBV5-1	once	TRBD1	TGCGCCAGCAGCACCAAAACGGAACAGGGGGCGTTGGGAACTGAAGCTTTCTTT	CASSTKTEQGALGTEAFF
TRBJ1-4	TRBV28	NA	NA	TGTGCCAGCTTTAGCCAGGGTCCGTCGGGCGAGGCTAATGAAAAACTGTTTTTT	CASFSQGPSGEANEKLFF
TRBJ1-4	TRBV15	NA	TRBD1	TGTGCCACCAGCAGGGTTACAGGGGGTGCTGAAAAACTGTTTTTT	CATSRVTGGAEKLFF
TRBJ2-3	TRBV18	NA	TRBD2	TGTGCCAGCTCACCACCATCCGCGGGGGAGAAAGATACGCAGTATTTT	CASSPPSAGEKDTQYF
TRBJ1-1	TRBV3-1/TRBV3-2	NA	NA	TGTGCCAGCAGCCAGTACATGAACACTGAAGCTTTCTTT	CASSQYMNTEAFF
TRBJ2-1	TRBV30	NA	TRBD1	TGTGCCTGGAGTACCGGGACAGGGCGGTACAATGAGCAGTTCTTC	CAWSTGTGRYNEQFF
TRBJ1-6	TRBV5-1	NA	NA	TGCGCCAGCAGCTTGGCCCCGGACGGGGATTCACCCCTCCACTTT	CASSLAPDGDSPLHF
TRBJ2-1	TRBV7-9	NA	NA	TGTGCCAGCAGCCCAGACAGACTGAGAGGCAATGAGCAGTTCTTC	CASSPDRLRGNEQFF
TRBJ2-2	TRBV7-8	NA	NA	TGTGCCAGCAGCTTAACCCCGGCGGGGAACACCGGGGAGCTGTTTTTT	CASSLTPAGNTGELFF
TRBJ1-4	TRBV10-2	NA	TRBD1	TGCGCCAGCAGTGAGTTTGGGACAGGGGCTGCAACTAATGAAAAACTGTTTTTT	CASSEFGTGAATNEKLFF
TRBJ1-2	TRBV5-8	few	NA	TGTGCCAGCAGCTTGAGGGGAAGTCCCTATGGCTACACCTTC	CASSLRGSPYGYTF
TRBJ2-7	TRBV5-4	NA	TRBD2	TGTGCCAGCAGCCCGGGGGGGAGCTACGAGCAGTACTTC	CASSPGGSYEQYF
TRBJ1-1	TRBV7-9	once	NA	TGTGCCAGCAGCCCAGTCGGGGGGGGGCGGACTGAAGCTTTCTTT	CASSPVGGGRTEAFF
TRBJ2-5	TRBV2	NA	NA	TGTGCCAGCACCGGGACTGTGGGGGAGACCCAGTACTTC	CASTGTVGETQYF
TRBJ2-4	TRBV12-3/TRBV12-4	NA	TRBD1	TGTGCCAGCGGACAGGGTTGGGACATTCAGTACTTC	CASGQGWDIQYF
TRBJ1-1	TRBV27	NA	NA	TGTGCCAGCAGTTTAGGGTCGGGTAACACTGAAGCTTTCTTT	CASSLGSGNTEAFF
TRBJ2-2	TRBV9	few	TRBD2	TGTGCCAGCAGCGTATCCAGCGGGGGTTACACCGGGGAGCTGTTTTTT	CASSVSSGGYTGELFF
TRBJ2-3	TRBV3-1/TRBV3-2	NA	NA	TGTGCCAGCAGCCAAGTGAAGGGAGTCGCAGATACGCAGTATTTT	CASSQVKGVADTQYF
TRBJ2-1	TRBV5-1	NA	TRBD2	TGCGCCAGCAGTCCCGGGGGGACTTCTGGGAATGAGCAGTTCTTC	CASSPGGTSGNEQFF
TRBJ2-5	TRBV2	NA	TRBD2	TGTGCCAGCAGGCATATCATGGGACTAGCGGAAGAGACCCAGTACTTC	CASRHIMGLAEETQYF
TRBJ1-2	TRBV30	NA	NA	TGTGCCTGGAGTGTTAGCAGAGAAGGCTATGGCTACACCTTC	CAWSVSREGYGYTF
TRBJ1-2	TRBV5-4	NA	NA	TGTGCCAGCAGCTTGACCTCAGGGAACTTCTATGGCTACACCTTC	CASSLTSGNFYGYTF
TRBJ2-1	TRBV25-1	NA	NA	TGTGCCAGCTCGGTTGACTATTATGTTGAGCAGTTCTTC	CASSVDYYVEQFF
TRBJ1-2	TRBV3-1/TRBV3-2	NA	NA	TGTGCCAGCTCCGCACAGGGTCAGGACTATGGCTACACCTTC	CASSAQGQDYGYTF
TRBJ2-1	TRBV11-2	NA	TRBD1	TGTGCCAGCAGCCCCACAGGGGGTGTAAGTAGCTCCTACAATGAGCAGTTCTTC	CASSPTGGVSSSYNEQFF
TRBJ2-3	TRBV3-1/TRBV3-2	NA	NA	TGTGCCAGCAGCGAACTGAACCGGGGTACGCAGTATTTT	CASSELNRGTQYF
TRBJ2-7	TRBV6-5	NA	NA	TGTGCCAGCGGGGGCCCTGGCGACTACGAGCAGTACTTC	CASGGPGDYEQYF
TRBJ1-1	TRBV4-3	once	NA	TGCGCCAGCAGCCAAGCACCAGGGTTCATGAACACTGAAGCTTTCTTT	CASSQAPGFMNTEAFF
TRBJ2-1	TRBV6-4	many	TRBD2	TGTGCCAGCAGTGAATCGCGGGGGGGCAACAATGAGCAGTTCTTC	CASSESRGGNNEQFF
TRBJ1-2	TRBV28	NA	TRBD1	TGTGCCAGCAGTACATCGACAGGGAACTATGGCTACACCTTC	CASSTSTGNYGYTF
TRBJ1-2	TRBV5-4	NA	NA	TGTGCCAGCAGCTGGGATGGGAGGACCCCCTATGGCTACACCTTC	CASSWDGRTPYGYTF
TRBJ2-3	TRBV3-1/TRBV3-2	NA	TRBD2	TGTGCCAGCAGCCAAGTATTGCGGCTAGCGGGGGTCAGAGGCACAGATACGCAGTATTTT	CASSQVLRLAGVRGTDTQYF
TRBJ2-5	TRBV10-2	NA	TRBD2	TGCGCCAGCAGTGATCAACTAGCGGGGGAAGAGACCCAGTACTTC	CASSDQLAGEETQYF
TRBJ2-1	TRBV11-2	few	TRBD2	TGTGCCAGCAGCCCAACTAGCGGGGGCTACAATGAGCAGTTCTTC	CASSPTSGGYNEQFF
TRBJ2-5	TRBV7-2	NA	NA	TGTGCCAGCAGATTAGGGGGGAGTAGCGGATCTGCGGGAGAGACCCAGTACTTC	CASRLGGSSGSAGETQYF
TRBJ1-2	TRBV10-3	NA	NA	TGTGCCATCAGTGAGTCGACCAGGGGCGATGGCTACACCTTC	CAISESTRGDGYTF
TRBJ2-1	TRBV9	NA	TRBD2	TGTGCCAGCAGCGCCGGGACTAGCGCCGACAATGAGCAGTTCTTC	CASSAGTSADNEQFF
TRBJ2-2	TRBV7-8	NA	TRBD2	TGTGCCAGCAGCTCTGGACTAGCGGGAAACACCGGGGAGCTGTTTTTT	CASSSGLAGNTGELFF
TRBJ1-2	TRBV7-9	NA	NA	TGTGCCAGCAGCTTAGGGGGAGGGGCTGGCTACACCTTC	CASSLGGGAGYTF
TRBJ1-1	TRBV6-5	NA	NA	TGTGCCAGCAGTCGGCGGACTGAGAACACTGAAGCTTTCTTT	CASSRRTENTEAFF
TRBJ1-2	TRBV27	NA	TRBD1	TGTGCCAGCGGTGACAGGGGCACCTATGGCTACACCTTC	CASGDRGTYGYTF
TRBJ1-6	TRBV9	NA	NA	TGTGCCAGCAGCGAATTGAGCTCCTATAATTCACCCCTCCACTTT	CASSELSSYNSPLHF